The 5 T cell receptor beta chains below all came from one sample that was sequenced in a study of cytomegalovirus exposure and HLA in healthy donors. In the PCR, 60 Vbeta and 13 Jbeta primers were used. Sequencing used immunoSEQ multiplex PCR; TCRdb keeps in-frame clones, though not all of them. Of 95,000 to 150,000 clones listed, roughly 82% were seen once; the top ten hold around 3.5%. Material: PBMCs. The source is a human donor in good health.

The rearrangement joins TRBV28 to TRBJ2-2, with no clear D. Germline V gives CDR1 MDHEN, CDR2 SYDVKM. Trimming removed 8 bases at V and 3 bases at J, with 16 bases between. The CDR3 totals 15 residues. Here the CDR3 DNA reads TGTGCCAGCGGTCAAGGTGGAGATTACACCGGGGAGCTGTTTTTT. It is translated as CASGQGGDYTGELFF.

This clone was observed once. As DNA, the CDR3 is TGTGCCAGCAGCTACCGGACAGGGGAAGTCGAGCAGTACTTC. Protein: CASSYRTGEVEQYF. This sequence joins TRBV11-3 and TRBJ2-5; 9 positions match TRBD1. TRBJ2-7 matches the DNA end more closely, so the J call is doubtful. The CDR3 contains 14 residues. Germline lookup yields CDR1 SGHNT and CDR2 YENEEA.

This rearrangement joins TRBV2 to TRBJ2-1, with D tentatively TRBD2 (5 bases). Per the germline V gene, CDR1 is SNHLY and CDR2 is FYNNEI. The CDR3 loop spans 13 amino acids. The V and J ends lost 4 bases and 9 bases respectively, with 13 bases between them. The CDR3 sequence is CASSVGSVGEQFF. CDR3 DNA: TGTGCCAGCAGTGTCGGTAGCGTGGGTGAGCAGTTCTTC.

The chain joins TRBV11-2 to TRBJ2-3; TRBD2 is a possible D gene (5 bases). V was cut by 1 base and J by 4 bases, with 9 bases left in between. The CDR3 extends over 14 amino acids. Germline V gene lookup returns CDR1 SGHAT and CDR2 FQNNGV. The CDR3 loop reads CASSLVRESDTQYF. DNA for the CDR3: TGTGCCAGCAGCTTAGTGAGGGAGTCAGATACGCAGTATTTT.

The DNA for the CDR3 is TGCGCCAGCAGCTTGGTTGGGACAGTCCACAATGAGCAGTTCTTC. This translates into CASSLVGTVHNEQFF. This sequence joins TRBV5-1 and TRBJ2-1; 7 bases line up with TRBD1. Germline CDR1 is SGHRS and CDR2 is YFSETQ. This CDR3 is 15 amino acids long. Trimming at V came to 0 bases and at J to 5 bases, leaving 5 bases not matched to a gene.